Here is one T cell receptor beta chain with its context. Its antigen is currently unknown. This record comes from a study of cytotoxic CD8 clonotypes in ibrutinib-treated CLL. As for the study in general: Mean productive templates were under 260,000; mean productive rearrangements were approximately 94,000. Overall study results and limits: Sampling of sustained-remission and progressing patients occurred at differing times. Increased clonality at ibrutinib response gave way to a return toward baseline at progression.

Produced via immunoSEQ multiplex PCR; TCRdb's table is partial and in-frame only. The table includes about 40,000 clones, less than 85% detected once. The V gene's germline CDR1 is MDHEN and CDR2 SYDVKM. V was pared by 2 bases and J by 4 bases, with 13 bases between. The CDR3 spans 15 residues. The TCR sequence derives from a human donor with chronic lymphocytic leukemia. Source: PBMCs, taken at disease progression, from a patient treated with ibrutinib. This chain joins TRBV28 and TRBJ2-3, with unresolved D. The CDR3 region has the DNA TGTGCCAGCAGTTTAGATTCCCGCGGCTCAGATACGCAGTATTTT. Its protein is CASSLDSRGSDTQYF.